Shown below are 15 T cell receptor beta chains from a single sample sequenced in a study of shared clonotypes between healthy human individuals. The method was immunoSEQ multiplex PCR; TCRdb's version includes in-frame clones alone and lacks a portion of them. The sample lists 2 million or so clones; 85% to 95% were seen once. The sequenced sample consisted of naive CD4+ T cells sorted from blood. The subset: CD45RA+ positively selected. The origin of the receptors is a man between 18 and 35 years old in good health.

The CDR3 sequence: CASRRDRENTEAFF. The CDR3 coding sequence is TGTGCCAGCAGGCGGGACAGGGAGAACACTGAAGCTTTCTTT. The chain couples TRBV5-4 to TRBJ1-1, with 9 bases that match TRBD1. CDR3 length: 14 residues. Germline V lookup: CDR1 SGHNT, CDR2 YYREEE (reference sequence). After removal of 5 bases from V and 1 base from J, the junction contained 3 bases not matched to a gene.

This chain uses TRBV2 with TRBJ1-2; D uncertain. The V and J ends lost 8 bases and 3 bases respectively, with 19 bases between them. CDR3 length: 15 amino acids. Looked up from germline, CDR1 is SNHLY and CDR2 is FYNNEI. The CDR3 DNA follows: TGTGCCAGCCATTTGGGAGGGAGCGTAGACTATGGCTACACCTTC. This gives the protein CASHLGGSVDYGYTF.

V and J are TRBV19 and TRBJ2-1; D is uncertain. The germline gives CDR1 LNHDA, CDR2 SQIVND (reference sequence). The CDR3 has 15 residues. V dropped 7 bases and J dropped 5 bases, with 18 bases sitting between them. The chain's CDR3 is CASNARNFDNNEQFF. CDR3 in DNA: TGTGCCAGTAATGCTCGGAACTTTGATAACAATGAGCAGTTCTTC.

V and J are TRBV5-1 and TRBJ1-5; a possible D gene is TRBD1 (6 bases). This CDR3 spans 14 amino acids. Trimming left V 1 base short and J 7 bases short, with 12 bases between. The germline V gene encodes CDR1 SGHRS and CDR2 YFSETQ. DNA of the CDR3: TGCGCCAGCAGCTTGCCAGGGGAGAACCAGCCCCAGCATTTT. Its protein product is CASSLPGENQPQHF.

This chain links TRBV9 with TRBJ2-5; no clear D gene. This CDR3 comprises 14 residues. V was clipped by 0 bases and J by 7 bases, with 13 bases between them. CDR1 is SGDLS, CDR2 YYNGEE, per germline. The CDR3 bases are TGTGCCAGCAGCGTAGGGCCTGCCGTCGGGACCCAGTACTTC. Translation: CASSVGPAVGTQYF.

The chain links TRBV29-1 to TRBJ2-1; 12 bases fit TRBD2. V trimming: 3 bases; J trimming: 12 bases; junction bases outside the gene matches: 9. Germline values: CDR1 SQVTM, CDR2 ANQGSEA. This CDR3 spans 14 amino acids. CDR3 residues: CSVDWTSGVRGQFF. CDR3 DNA sequence: TGCAGCGTTGATTGGACTAGCGGGGTTAGGGGGCAGTTCTTC.

In its sample, this clone was seen once. With a much larger clone just one base away, this may be a read error. The chain links TRBV2 to TRBJ2-7; 7 bases fit TRBD1. CDR1 SNHLY and CDR2 FYNNEI come from the germline V gene. CDR3 size: 14 residues. CDR3 in amino acids: CAGSPGTVNYEQYF. The CDR3 DNA sequence: TGTGCCGGCAGCCCCGGGACAGTTAACTACGAGCAGTACTTC.

The chain employs TRBV27 and TRBJ1-5; D call uncertain. The CDR3 has 15 residues. From germline, CDR1 is MNHEY and CDR2 SMNVEV (reference sequence). V gave up 3 bases and J gave up 0 bases, with 9 bases separating them. CDR3 loop: CASSFGVSSNQPQHF. As DNA, the CDR3 is TGTGCCAGCAGTTTTGGTGTTTCTAGCAATCAGCCCCAGCATTTT.

This chain connects TRBV7-9 to TRBJ2-3, with 7 positions matching TRBD1. CDR3 length: 15 residues. Looked up from germline, CDR1 is SEHNR and CDR2 is FQNEAQ (reference sequence). The V segment lost 6 bases and the J segment 0 bases; nucleotides outside the gene matches: 6. CDR3 residues: CASRRTGSSTDTQYF. CDR3 nucleotides: TGTGCCAGCAGACGGACAGGCTCTAGCACAGATACGCAGTATTTT.

The J gene is TRBJ2-1, the V gene TRBV19, with 7 bases matching TRBD2. The CDR3 runs 15 residues. V lost 4 bases, J lost 5 bases, and 8 bases stayed unmatched. Germline V gene data show CDR1 as LNHDA and CDR2 as SQIVND (reference sequence). Here the CDR3 reads CASSTFSGTNNEQFF. CDR3 DNA: TGTGCCAGTAGTACCTTCTCCGGGACTAACAATGAGCAGTTCTTC.

Notes on this clone: This sample also contains other DNA sequences that code for the same CDR3. CDR3 region: CASSLGAGASYEQYF. For the CDR3, the DNA is TGTGCCAGCAGCTTAGGGGCAGGGGCATCCTACGAGCAGTACTTC. This rearrangement joins TRBV7-2 to TRBJ2-7, with D possibly being TRBD1 (6 bases). The V gene lost 1 base and the J gene lost 1 base, with 11 bases spanning the gap. The CDR3 has 15 amino acids. CDR1 SGHTA and CDR2 FQGNSA come from the germline V gene.

The chain is built from TRBV28 and TRBJ2-2, with D possibly TRBD2 on 6 matching bases. CDR1 and CDR2 from the germline V gene are MDHEN and SYDVKM. The CDR3 spans 14 residues. Between the trimmed V and J ends, which lost 6 bases and 8 bases, there was a span of 16 bases. CDR3 DNA sequence: TGTGCCAGCAGCCTTGGGACTCCTCCTGGGGAGCTGTTTTTT. It codes for CASSLGTPPGELFF.

In its sample, this clone was seen many times. The chain links TRBV5-1 to TRBJ1-1; tentatively, D is TRBD1 (5 bases). Per the germline V gene, CDR1 is SGHRS and CDR2 is YFSETQ. The CDR3 is made up of 13 amino acids. The V and J ends lost 0 bases and 10 bases respectively, with 13 bases between them. CDR3 nucleotides: TGCGCCAGCAGCTTGGAGGTCCAGGGCACAGCTTTCTTT. Its protein is CASSLEVQGTAFF.

V usage is TRBV5-4 and J usage is TRBJ2-1; the D gene is possibly TRBD1 (5 bases). V shed 0 bases and J shed 5 bases, with 15 bases lying between them. This CDR3 contains 16 residues. The germline V gene has CDR1 SGHNT and CDR2 YYREEE (reference sequence). CDR3 region: CASSLGGPESHNEQFF. In DNA form, the CDR3 reads TGTGCCAGCAGCTTGGGGGGCCCAGAATCCCACAATGAGCAGTTCTTC.

The chain carries TRBV5-8 and TRBJ2-5; no firm D call. V was cut by 0 bases and J by 1 base, with 7 bases left in between. This CDR3 is built from 14 residues. Looked up from germline, CDR1 is SGHTS and CDR2 is YDEGEE. Here the CDR3 DNA reads TGTGCCAGCAGCTTGGAGAATCTCCAAGAGACCCAGTACTTC. Amino acid sequence: CASSLENLQETQYF.